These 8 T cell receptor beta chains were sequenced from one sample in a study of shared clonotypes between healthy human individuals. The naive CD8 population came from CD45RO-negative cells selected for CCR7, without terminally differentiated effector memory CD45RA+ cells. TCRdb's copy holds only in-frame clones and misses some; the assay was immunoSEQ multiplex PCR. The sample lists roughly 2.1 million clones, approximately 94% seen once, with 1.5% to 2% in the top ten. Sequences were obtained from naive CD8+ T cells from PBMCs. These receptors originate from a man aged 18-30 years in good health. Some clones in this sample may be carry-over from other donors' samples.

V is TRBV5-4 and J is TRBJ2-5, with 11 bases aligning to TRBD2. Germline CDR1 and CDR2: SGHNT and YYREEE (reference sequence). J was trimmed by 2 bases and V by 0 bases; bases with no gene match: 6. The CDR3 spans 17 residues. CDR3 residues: CASSLGLAGTLQETQYF. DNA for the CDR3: TGTGCCAGCAGCTTGGGACTAGCGGGAACCCTACAAGAGACCCAGTACTTC.

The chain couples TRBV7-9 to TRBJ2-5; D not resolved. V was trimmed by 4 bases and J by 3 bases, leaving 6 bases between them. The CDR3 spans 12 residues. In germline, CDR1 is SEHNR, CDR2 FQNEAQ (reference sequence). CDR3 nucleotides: TGTGCCAGCAGCTCCGTGGAAGAGACCCAGTACTTC. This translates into CASSSVEETQYF.

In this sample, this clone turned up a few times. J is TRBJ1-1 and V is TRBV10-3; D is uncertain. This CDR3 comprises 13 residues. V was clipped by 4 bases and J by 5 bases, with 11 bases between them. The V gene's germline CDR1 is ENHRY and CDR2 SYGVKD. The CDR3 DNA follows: TGTGCCATCAGTGGGATCTTGGGGACTGAAGCTTTCTTT. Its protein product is CAISGILGTEAFF.

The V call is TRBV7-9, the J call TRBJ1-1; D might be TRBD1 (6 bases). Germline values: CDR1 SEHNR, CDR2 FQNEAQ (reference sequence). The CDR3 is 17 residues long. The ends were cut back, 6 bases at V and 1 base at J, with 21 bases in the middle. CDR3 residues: CASSPRWGARKNTEAFF. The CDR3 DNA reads TGTGCCAGCAGTCCTAGATGGGGGGCAAGGAAGAACACTGAAGCTTTCTTT.

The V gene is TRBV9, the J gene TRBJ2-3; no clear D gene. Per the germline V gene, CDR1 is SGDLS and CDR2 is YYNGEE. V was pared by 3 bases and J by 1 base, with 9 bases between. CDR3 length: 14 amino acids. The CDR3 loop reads CASSEDGRTDTQYF. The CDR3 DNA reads TGTGCCAGCAGCGAAGACGGGCGCACAGATACGCAGTATTTT. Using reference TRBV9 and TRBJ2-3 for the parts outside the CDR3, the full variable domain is DSGVTQTPKHLITATGQRVTLRCSPRSGDLSVYWYQQSLDQGLQFLIQYYNGEERAKGNILERFSAQQFPDLHSELNLSSLELGDSALYFCASSEDGRTDTQYFGPGTRLTVL.

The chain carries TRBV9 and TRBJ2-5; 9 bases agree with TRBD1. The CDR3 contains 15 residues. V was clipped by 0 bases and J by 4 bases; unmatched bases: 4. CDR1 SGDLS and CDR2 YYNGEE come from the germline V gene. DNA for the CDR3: TGTGCCAGCAGCGTAGGACAGGGGGGTTCAGAGACCCAGTACTTC. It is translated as CASSVGQGGSETQYF.

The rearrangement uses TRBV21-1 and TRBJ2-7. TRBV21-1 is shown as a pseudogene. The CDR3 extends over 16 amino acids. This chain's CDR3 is CASIRTLGKGFYEQYF. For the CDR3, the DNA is TGTGCCAGCATCAGAACCCTTGGAAAAGGGTTCTACGAGCAGTACTTC.

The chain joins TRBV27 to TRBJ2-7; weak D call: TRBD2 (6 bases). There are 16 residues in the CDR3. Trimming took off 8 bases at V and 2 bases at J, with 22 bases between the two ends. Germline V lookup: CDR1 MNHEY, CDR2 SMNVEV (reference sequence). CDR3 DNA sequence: TGTGCCAGCCGCGGGGAGAGTTACTACGCCGCCTACGAGCAGTACTTC. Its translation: CASRGESYYAAYEQYF.